These 5 T cell receptor beta chains share one sample of origin, sequenced in a study of blood T cell repertoires in COVID-19. Measured with immunoSEQ multiplex PCR; TCRdb has only the in-frame clones, and not every one. The sample contains approximately 440,000 clones, around 90% of which appear only once. Material: PBMCs or T cells enriched from blood (not recorded which). The receptors come from a woman aged 18-29 years who had recovered from COVID-19.

The rearrangement joins TRBV7-2 to TRBJ1-1, with D uncertain. CDR3 length: 15 residues. V was trimmed by 2 bases and J by 1 base, leaving 11 bases between them. Germline V gene lookup returns CDR1 SGHTA and CDR2 FQGNSA. CDR3: CASSLLGVANTEAFF. DNA for the CDR3: TGTGCCAGCAGCTTATTGGGAGTGGCGAACACTGAAGCTTTCTTT.

As concerns this clone: Germline is not matched at one junction end, which may reflect a read error. CDR3 protein: CATDQTRERFF. Here the CDR3 DNA reads TGTGCCACCGATCAGACCCGAGAGCGGTTCTTC. The gene calls are TRBV28 and TRBJ2-1; D remains ambiguous. The CDR3 is 11 residues long. The germline V gene encodes CDR1 MDHEN and CDR2 SYDVKM.

This sequence joins TRBV2 and TRBJ2-2, with 12 bases that match TRBD2. With V trimmed by 5 bases and J by 0 bases, 4 bases remained unmatched. The germline CDR1 and CDR2 sequences are SNHLY and FYNNEI. The CDR3 has 17 residues. Written as DNA, the CDR3 is TGTGCCAGCAGTTGGACTAGCGGGAACGCGAACACCGGGGAGCTGTTTTTT. Encoded protein: CASSWTSGNANTGELFF.

The chain uses TRBV4-1 and TRBJ1-5, with TRBD1 as a possible D gene (5 bases). The CDR3 spans 16 residues. V gave up 1 base and J gave up 0 bases, with 10 bases separating them. Germline CDR1 is MGHRA and CDR2 is YSYEKL. This CDR3 is CASSQVGGYSNQPQHF. The CDR3, as DNA: TGCGCCAGCAGCCAAGTGGGGGGGTATAGCAATCAGCCCCAGCATTTT.

DNA for the CDR3: TGCGCCAGCAGCCAAGAAATATGGCAGGCTGCCGAGACCCAGTACTTC. Its protein is CASSQEIWQAAETQYF. The rearrangement uses TRBV4-1 and TRBJ2-5; D call uncertain. V gave up 0 bases and J gave up 5 bases, with 16 bases separating them. There are 16 residues in the CDR3. Per the germline V gene, CDR1 is MGHRA and CDR2 is YSYEKL.